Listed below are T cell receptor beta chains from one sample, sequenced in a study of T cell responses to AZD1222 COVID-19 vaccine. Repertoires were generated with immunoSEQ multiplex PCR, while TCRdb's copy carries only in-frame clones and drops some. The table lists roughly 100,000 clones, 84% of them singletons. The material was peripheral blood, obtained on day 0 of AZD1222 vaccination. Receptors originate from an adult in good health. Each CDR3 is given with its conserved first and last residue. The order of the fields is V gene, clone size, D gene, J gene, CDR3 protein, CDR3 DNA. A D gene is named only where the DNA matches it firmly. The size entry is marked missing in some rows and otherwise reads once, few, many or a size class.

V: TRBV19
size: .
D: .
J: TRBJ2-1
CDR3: CASRPASGYNEQFF
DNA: TGTGCCAGTAGACCCGCCTCGGGCTACAATGAGCAGTTCTTC

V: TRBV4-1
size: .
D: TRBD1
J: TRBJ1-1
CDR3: CASSPGTGVNTEAFF
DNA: TGCGCCAGCAGCCCCGGGACAGGGGTAAACACTGAAGCTTTCTTT

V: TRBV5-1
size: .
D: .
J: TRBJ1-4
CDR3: CASSLRGNEKLFF
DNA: TGCGCCAGCAGCTTGAGGGGTAATGAAAAACTGTTTTTT

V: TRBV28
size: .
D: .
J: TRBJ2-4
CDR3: CASSRVELAKNIQYF
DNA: TGTGCCAGCAGTCGAGTCGAGCTAGCCAAAAACATTCAGTACTTC

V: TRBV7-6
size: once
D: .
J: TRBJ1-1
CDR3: CASSRGEQAEAFF
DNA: TGTGCCAGCAGCCGCGGGGAACAAGCAGAAGCTTTCTTT

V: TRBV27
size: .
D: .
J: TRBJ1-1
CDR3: CAGECTEAFF
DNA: TGTGCCGGGGAGTGCACTGAAGCTTTCTTT

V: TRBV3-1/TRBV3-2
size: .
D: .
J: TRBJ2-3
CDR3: CASSQGDTQYF
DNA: TGTGCCAGCAGCCAAGGGGATACGCAGTATTTT

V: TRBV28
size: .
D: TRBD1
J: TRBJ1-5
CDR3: CASSSSGTAKDQPQHF
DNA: TGTGCCAGCAGTTCCTCCGGGACAGCGAAAGATCAGCCCCAGCATTTT

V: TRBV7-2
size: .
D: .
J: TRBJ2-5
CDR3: CASSHAVNQYF
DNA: TGTGCCAGCAGCCATGCAGTGAATCAGTACTTC

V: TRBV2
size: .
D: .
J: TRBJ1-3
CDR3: CASLRQGNTIYF
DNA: TGTGCCAGCCTCAGACAGGGAAACACCATATATTTT

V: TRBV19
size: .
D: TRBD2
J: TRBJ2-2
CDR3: CASTPSGGAFTGELFF
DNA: TGTGCCAGTACCCCAAGCGGGGGGGCATTTACCGGGGAGCTGTTTTTT

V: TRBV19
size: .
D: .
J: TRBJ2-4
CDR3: CASSIGGNKNIQYF
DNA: TGTGCCAGTAGTATTGGGGGAAACAAAAACATTCAGTACTTC

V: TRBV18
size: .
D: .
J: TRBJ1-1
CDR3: CASSPLSGSEAFF
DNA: TGTGCCAGCTCACCATTGTCGGGCTCTGAAGCTTTCTTT

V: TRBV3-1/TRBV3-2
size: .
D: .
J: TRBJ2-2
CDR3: CASSHTSQGDTGELFF
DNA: TGTGCCAGCAGTCATACCAGCCAGGGTGACACCGGGGAGCTGTTTTTT

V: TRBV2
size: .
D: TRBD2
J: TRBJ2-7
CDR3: CASMRTSLAYEQYF
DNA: TGTGCCAGCATGAGGACTAGCCTCGCCTACGAGCAGTACTTC

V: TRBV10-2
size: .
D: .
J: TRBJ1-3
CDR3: CASSESKGDPSGNTIYF
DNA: TGCGCCAGCAGTGAGTCGAAGGGGGACCCCTCTGGAAACACCATATATTTT

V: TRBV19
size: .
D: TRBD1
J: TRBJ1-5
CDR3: CASSIARGQGLGNQPQHF
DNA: TGTGCCAGTAGTATAGCAAGGGGACAGGGTCTGGGCAATCAGCCCCAGCATTTT

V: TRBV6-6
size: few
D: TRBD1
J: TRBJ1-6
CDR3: CASSRISQGSSYNSPLHF
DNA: TGTGCCAGCAGCCGAATATCACAGGGGAGCTCCTATAATTCACCCCTCCACTTT

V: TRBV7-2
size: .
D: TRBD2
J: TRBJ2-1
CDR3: CASSFPSGGPSSYNEQFF
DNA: TGTGCCAGCAGCTTTCCGAGCGGGGGGCCCAGCTCCTACAATGAGCAGTTCTTC

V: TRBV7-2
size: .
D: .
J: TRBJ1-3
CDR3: CASTGGSSGNTIYF
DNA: TGTGCCAGCACGGGGGGTAGCTCTGGAAACACCATATATTTT

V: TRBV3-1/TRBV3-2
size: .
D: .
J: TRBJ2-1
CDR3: CASSQELLSRDNEQFF
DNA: TGTGCCAGCAGCCAAGAGTTGTTGTCTAGGGACAATGAGCAGTTCTTC

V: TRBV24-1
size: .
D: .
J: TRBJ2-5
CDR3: CATSDSRETQYF
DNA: TGTGCCACCAGTGATTCCAGGGAGACCCAGTACTTC

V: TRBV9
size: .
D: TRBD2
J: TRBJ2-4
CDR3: CASSSRGVAKNIQYF
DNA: TGTGCCAGCAGCTCACGGGGGGTAGCCAAAAACATTCAGTACTTC

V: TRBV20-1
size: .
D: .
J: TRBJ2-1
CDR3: CSASTGYNEQFF
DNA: TGCAGTGCTAGTACCGGATACAATGAGCAGTTCTTC

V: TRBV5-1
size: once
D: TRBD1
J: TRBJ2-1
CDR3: CASSFRVGQGNNEQFF
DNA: TGCGCCAGCAGCTTTAGGGTGGGACAGGGGAACAATGAGCAGTTCTTC

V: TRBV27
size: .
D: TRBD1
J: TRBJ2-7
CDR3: CASSLSPQGEYEQYF
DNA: TGTGCCAGCAGTTTATCGCCCCAGGGGGAGTACGAGCAGTACTTC

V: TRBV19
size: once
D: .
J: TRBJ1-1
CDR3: CASSGGPGEAFF
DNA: TGTGCCAGTAGTGGGGGGCCGGGGGAAGCTTTCTTT

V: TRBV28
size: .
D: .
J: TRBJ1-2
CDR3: CASSLPGGRWGYTF
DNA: TGTGCCAGCAGTCTCCCGGGGGGCAGGTGGGGCTACACCTTC

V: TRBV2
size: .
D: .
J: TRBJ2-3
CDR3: CASSEGTASTDTQYF
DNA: TGTGCCAGCAGTGAAGGAACGGCTAGCACAGATACGCAGTATTTT

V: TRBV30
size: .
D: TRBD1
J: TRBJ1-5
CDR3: CAWSVHRTGVGWQPQHF
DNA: TGTGCCTGGAGTGTACACAGGACAGGGGTAGGGTGGCAGCCCCAGCATTTT

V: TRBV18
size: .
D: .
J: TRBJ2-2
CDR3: CASDQGGELFF
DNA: TGTGCCAGCGACCAGGGCGGGGAGCTGTTTTTT

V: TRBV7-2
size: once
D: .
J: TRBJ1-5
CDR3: CASSQELNQPQHF
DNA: TGTGCCAGCTCCCAGGAGCTTAATCAGCCCCAGCATTTT

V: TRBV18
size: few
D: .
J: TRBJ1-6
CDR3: CASSQSTGGNSPLHF
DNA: TGTGCCAGCTCACAGTCAACAGGTGGGAATTCACCCCTCCACTTT

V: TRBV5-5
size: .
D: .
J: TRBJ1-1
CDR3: CASGPGVAGTEAFF
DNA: TGTGCCAGCGGGCCTGGGGTTGCGGGGACTGAAGCTTTCTTT

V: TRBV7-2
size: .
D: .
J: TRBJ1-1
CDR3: CASSLARGRSTEAFF
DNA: TGTGCCAGCAGCTTAGCCCGGGGAAGGAGTACTGAAGCTTTCTTT

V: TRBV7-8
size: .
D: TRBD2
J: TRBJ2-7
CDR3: CASSLSGRPRDEQYF
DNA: TGTGCCAGCAGCTTAAGCGGGAGGCCCCGGGACGAGCAGTACTTC

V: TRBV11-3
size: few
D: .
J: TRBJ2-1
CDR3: CASSPSSGTYNEQFF
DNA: TGTGCCAGCAGTCCTAGCTCAGGAACCTACAATGAGCAGTTCTTC

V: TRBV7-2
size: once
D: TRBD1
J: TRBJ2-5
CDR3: CASSNRGRETQYF
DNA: TGTGCCAGCAGCAACAGGGGGCGGGAGACCCAGTACTTC

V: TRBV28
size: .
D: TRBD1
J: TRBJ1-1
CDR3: CASSPGDRANTEAFF
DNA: TGTGCCAGCAGTCCAGGGGACAGGGCGAACACTGAAGCTTTCTTT

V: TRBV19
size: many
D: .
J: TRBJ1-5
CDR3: CASSMWAPSPINQPQHF
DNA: TGTGCCAGTAGTATGTGGGCTCCCTCGCCCATCAATCAGCCCCAGCATTTT

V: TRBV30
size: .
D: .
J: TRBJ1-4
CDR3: CAWSVEGPLLFF
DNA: TGTGCCTGGAGTGTAGAAGGGCCACTCTTATTTTTT

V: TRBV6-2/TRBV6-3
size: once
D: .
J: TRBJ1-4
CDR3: CASSQTAEKLFF
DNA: TGTGCCAGCAGCCAGACGGCCGAAAAACTGTTTTTT

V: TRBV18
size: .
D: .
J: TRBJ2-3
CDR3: CASSPPMRTSTDTQYF
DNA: TGTGCCAGCTCACCACCGATGCGGACTAGCACAGATACGCAGTATTTT

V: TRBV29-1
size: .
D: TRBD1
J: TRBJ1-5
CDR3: CSVVTGGNQPQHF
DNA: TGCAGCGTTGTAACAGGGGGCAATCAGCCCCAGCATTTT

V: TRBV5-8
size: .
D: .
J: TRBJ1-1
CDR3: CASSRGLEAFF
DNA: TGTGCCAGCAGCCGAGGTCTAGAAGCTTTCTTT

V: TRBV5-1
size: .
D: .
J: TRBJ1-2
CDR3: CASRPSGGNYGYTF
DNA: TGCGCCAGCAGACCCTCGGGAGGGAACTATGGCTACACCTTC

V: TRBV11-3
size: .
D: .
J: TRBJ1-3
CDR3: CASSLDGNSGNTIYF
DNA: TGTGCCAGCAGCCTGGACGGCAACTCTGGAAACACCATATATTTT